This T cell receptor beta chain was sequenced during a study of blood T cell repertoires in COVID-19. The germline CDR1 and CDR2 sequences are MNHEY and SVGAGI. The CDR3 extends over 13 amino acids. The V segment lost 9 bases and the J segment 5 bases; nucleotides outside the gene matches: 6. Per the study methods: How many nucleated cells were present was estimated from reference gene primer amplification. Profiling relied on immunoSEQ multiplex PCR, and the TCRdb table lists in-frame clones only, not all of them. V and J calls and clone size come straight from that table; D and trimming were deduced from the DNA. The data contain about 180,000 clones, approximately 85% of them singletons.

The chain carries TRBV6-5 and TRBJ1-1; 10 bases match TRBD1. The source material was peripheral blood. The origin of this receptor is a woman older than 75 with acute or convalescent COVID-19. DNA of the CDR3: TGTGCCAGGCCCGGACAGGGGGTGACTGAAGCTTTCTTT. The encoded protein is CARPGQGVTEAFF.